This T cell receptor (beta chain) derives from a study of blood T cell repertoires in COVID-19. Study-wide context: Donors in Cohort 3 counted as recovered after two negative PCRs, clearance, or symptom resolution. Nucleic acid was either cDNA or gDNA, and it came from T cells, B-cell-depleted T cells, or PBMCs.

Germline loops: CDR1 KGHSH, CDR2 LQKENI. This CDR3 comprises 15 residues. V was cut by 6 bases and J by 0 bases, with 14 bases left in between. The repertoire was sequenced with immunoSEQ multiplex PCR; TCRdb's copy has only in-frame clones and lacks some. The sample shows fewer than 150,000 clones, about 80% of them seen only once. This TCR came from a man between 45 and 60 years old in a cohort exposed to, infected with or recovered from COVID-19 (not recorded which). Sequencing used PBMCs or T cells enriched from blood (not recorded which). The rearrangement joins TRBV18 to TRBJ1-1; D is possibly TRBD1 (5 bases). In DNA, the CDR3 is TGTGCCAGCTCCCCGAACGGGGGGGTGAACACTGAAGCTTTCTTT. Its protein is CASSPNGGVNTEAFF. The full variable domain, completed using reference TRBV18 and TRBJ1-1, is NAGVMQNPRHLVRRRGQEARLRCSPMKGHSHVYWYRQLPEEGLKFMVYLQKENIIDESGMPKERFSAEFPKEGPSILRIQQVVRGDSAAYFCASSPNGGVNTEAFFGQGTRLTVV.